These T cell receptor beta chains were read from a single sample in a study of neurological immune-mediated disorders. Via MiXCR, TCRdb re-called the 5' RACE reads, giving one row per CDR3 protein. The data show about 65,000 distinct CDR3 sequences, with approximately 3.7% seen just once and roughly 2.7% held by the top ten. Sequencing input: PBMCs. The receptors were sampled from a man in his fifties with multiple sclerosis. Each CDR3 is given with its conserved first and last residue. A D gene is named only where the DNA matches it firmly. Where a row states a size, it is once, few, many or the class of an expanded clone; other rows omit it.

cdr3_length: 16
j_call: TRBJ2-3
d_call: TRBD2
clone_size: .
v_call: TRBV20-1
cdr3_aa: CSARDSSSGGLDTQYF
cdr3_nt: TGCAGTGCTAGAGATTCTAGTAGCGGGGGTCTAGATACGCAGTATTTT

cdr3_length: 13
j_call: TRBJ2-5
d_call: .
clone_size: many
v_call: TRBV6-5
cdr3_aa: CASSYSAAQTQYF
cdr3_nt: TGTGCCAGCAGTTACTCGGCGGCGCAGACCCAGTACTTC

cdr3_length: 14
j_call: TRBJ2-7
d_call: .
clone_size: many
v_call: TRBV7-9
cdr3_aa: CASSLAEASYEQYF
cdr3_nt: TGTGCCAGCAGCTTAGCTGAGGCTTCCTACGAGCAGTACTTC

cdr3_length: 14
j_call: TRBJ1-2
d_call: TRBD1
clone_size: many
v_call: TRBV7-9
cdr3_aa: CASRGTVQPYGYTF
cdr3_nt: TGTGCCAGCAGGGGGACAGTTCAACCCTATGGCTACACCTTC

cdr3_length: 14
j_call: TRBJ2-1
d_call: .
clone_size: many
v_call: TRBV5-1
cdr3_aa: CASSLTSRWNEQFF
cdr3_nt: TGCGCCAGCAGCTTGACCAGTCGATGGAATGAGCAGTTCTTC

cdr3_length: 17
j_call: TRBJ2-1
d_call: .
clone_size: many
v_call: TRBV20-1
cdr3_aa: CSAPVSPGGLSYNEQFF
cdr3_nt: TGCAGTGCTCCTGTATCCCCGGGGGGCCTGTCCTACAATGAGCAGTTCTTC

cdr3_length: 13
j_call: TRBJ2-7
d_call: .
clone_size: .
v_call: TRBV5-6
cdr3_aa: CASSWVVSYEQYF
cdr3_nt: TGTGCCAGCAGCTGGGTGGTCTCCTACGAGCAGTACTTC

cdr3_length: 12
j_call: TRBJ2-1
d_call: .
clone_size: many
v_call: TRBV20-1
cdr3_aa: CSARVIGNEQFF
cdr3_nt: TGCAGTGCTAGAGTTATCGGGAATGAGCAGTTCTTC

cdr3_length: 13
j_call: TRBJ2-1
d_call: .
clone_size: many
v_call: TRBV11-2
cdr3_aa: CASSLDRGHEQFF
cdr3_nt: TGTGCCAGCAGCTTAGACAGGGGCCATGAGCAGTTCTTC

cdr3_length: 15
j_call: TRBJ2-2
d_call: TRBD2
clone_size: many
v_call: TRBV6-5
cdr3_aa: CASRGGLANTGELFF
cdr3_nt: TGTGCCAGCAGAGGAGGACTAGCGAACACCGGGGAGCTGTTTTTT

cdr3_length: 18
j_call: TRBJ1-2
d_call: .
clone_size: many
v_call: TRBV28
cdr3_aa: CASSQWGTGMAVNYGYTF
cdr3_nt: TGTGCCAGCAGCCAGTGGGGTACAGGGATGGCCGTCAACTATGGCTACACCTTC

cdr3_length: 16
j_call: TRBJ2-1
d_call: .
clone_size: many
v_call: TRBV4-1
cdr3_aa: CASSQSRVGTYNEQFF
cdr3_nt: TGCGCCAGCAGCCAAAGTCGAGTAGGTACATACAATGAGCAGTTCTTC

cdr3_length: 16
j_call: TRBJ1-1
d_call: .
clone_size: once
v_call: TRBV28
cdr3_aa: CASSFSPGTAGTEAFF
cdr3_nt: TGTGCCAGCAGTTTTAGCCCCGGGACTGCTGGGACTGAAGCTTTCTTT

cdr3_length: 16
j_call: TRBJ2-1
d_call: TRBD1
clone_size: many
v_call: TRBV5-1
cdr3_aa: CASSFMTGGSHNEQFF
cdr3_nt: TGCGCCAGCAGCTTTATGACAGGGGGTTCCCACAATGAGCAGTTCTTC

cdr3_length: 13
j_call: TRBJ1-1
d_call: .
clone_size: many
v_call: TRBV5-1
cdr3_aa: CASSLIWGAEAFF
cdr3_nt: TGCGCCAGCAGCTTGATCTGGGGCGCTGAAGCTTTCTTT

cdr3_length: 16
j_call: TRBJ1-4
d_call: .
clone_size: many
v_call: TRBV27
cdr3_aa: CASSPFLRGVREKLFF
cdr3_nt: TGTGCCAGCAGCCCTTTCTTGAGGGGGGTTCGGGAAAAACTGTTTTTT

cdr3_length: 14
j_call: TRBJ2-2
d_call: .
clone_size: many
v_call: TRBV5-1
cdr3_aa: CASSPWAGSWELFF
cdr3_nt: TGCGCCAGCAGCCCGTGGGCAGGGTCTTGGGAGCTGTTTTTT

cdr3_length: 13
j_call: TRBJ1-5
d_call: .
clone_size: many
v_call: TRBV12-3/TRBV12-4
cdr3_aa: CASSLNGGQPQNF
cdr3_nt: TGTGCCAGCAGTTTGAACGGCGGGCAGCCCCAGAATTTT

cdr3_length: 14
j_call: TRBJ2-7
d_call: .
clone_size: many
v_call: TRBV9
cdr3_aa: CASSVVPSSYEQYF
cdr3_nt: TGTGCCAGCAGCGTAGTTCCAAGCTCCTACGAGCAGTACTTC

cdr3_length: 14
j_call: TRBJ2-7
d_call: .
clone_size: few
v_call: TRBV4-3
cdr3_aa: CASSQRQADYEQYF
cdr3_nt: TGCGCCAGCAGCCAGAGACAGGCCGACTACGAGCAGTACTTC

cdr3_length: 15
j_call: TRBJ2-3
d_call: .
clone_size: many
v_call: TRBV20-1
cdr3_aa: CSARQATRSTDTQYF
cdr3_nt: TGCAGTGCTAGGCAGGCGACTAGAAGCACAGATACGCAGTATTTT

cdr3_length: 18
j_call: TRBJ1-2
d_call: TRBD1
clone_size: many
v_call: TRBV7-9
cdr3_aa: CASSLAYYRDRVAYGYTF
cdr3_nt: TGTGCCAGCAGCTTAGCATACTACCGGGACAGGGTCGCCTATGGCTACACCTTC

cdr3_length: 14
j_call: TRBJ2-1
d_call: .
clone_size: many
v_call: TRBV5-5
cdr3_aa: CASSFQGTNNEQFF
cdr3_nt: TGTGCCAGCAGCTTCCAGGGGACTAACAATGAGCAGTTCTTC

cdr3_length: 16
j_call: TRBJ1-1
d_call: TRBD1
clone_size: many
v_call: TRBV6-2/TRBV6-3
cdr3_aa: CASSYPRDSPNTEAFF
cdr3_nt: TGTGCCAGCAGTTACCCCCGGGACAGCCCCAACACTGAAGCTTTCTTT

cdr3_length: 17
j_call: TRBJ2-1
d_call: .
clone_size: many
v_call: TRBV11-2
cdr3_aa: CASSSIRTREVYNEQFF
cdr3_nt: TGTGCCAGCAGCTCAATAAGGACGAGGGAGGTCTACAATGAGCAGTTCTTC

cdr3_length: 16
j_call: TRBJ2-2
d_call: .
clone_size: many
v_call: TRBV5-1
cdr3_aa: CASSAAGDLNTGELFF
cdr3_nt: TGCGCCAGCAGCGCCGCAGGGGATTTGAACACCGGGGAGCTGTTTTTT

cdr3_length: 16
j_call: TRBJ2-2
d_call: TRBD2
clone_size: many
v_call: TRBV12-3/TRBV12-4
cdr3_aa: CASTHPGGSSTGELFF
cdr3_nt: TGTGCCAGCACCCACCCCGGGGGGTCATCCACCGGGGAGCTGTTTTTT

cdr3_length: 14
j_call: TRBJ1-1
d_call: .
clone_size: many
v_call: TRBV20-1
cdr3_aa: CSARRGSMNTEAFF
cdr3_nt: TGCAGTGCTCGCAGGGGATCCATGAACACTGAAGCTTTCTTT

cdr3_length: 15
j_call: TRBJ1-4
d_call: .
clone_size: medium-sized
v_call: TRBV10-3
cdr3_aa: CAISDTGPWSEKLFF
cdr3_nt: TGTGCCATCAGTGACACGGGACCTTGGAGTGAAAAACTGTTTTTT

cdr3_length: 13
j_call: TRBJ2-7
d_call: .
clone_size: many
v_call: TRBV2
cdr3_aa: CASTWTRAYEQYF
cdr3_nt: TGTGCCAGCACCTGGACGAGAGCCTACGAGCAGTACTTC

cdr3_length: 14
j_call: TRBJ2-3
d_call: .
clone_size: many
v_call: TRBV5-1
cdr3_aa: CASSPRTTTDTQYF
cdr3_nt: TGCGCCAGCAGCCCCAGGACTACCACAGATACGCAGTATTTT

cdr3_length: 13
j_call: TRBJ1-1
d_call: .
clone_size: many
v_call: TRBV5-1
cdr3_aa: CASTWTGNTEAFF
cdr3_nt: TGCGCCAGCACCTGGACTGGGAACACTGAAGCTTTCTTT

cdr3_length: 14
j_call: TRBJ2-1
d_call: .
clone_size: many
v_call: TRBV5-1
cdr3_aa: CASSQDLKHNEQFF
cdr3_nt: TGCGCCAGCAGCCAGGACCTCAAGCACAATGAGCAGTTCTTC

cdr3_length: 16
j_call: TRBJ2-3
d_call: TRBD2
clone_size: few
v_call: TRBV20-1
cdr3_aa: CSASASGEMGTDTQYF
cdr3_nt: TGCAGTGCTAGTGCTAGCGGGGAGATGGGCACAGATACGCAGTATTTT

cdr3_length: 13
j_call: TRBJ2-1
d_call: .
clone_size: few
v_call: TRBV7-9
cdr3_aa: CASIRERVNEQFF
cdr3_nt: TGTGCCAGCATCAGGGAAAGGGTAAATGAGCAGTTCTTC

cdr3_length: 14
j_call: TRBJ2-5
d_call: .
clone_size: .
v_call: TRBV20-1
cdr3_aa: CSVSPGGVGETQYF
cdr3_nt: TGCAGTGTTAGCCCCGGGGGCGTGGGGGAGACCCAGTACTTC

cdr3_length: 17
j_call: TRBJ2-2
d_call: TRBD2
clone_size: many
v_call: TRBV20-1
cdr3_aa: CSARDLGRVSNTGELFF
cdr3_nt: TGCAGTGCTAGAGACCTCGGGAGGGTATCGAACACCGGGGAGCTGTTTTTT

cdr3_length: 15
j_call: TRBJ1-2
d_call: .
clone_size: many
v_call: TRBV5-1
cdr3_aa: CASSQDGGDRYGYTF
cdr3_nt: TGCGCCAGCAGTCAGGACGGAGGAGACCGCTATGGCTACACCTTC

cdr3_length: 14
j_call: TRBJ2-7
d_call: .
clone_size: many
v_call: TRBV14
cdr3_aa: CASSQVGRGHEQYF
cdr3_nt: TGTGCCAGCAGCCAAGTGGGTAGGGGTCACGAGCAGTACTTC

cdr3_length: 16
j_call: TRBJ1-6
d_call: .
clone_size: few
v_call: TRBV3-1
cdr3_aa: CASRSLGGSYNSPLHF
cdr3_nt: TGTGCCAGCAGAAGCCTGGGGGGCTCCTATAATTCACCCCTCCACTTT

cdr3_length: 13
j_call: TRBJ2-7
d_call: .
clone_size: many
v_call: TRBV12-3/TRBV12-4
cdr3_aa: CASRAPGEYEQYF
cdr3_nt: TGTGCCAGCAGGGCTCCGGGAGAGTACGAGCAGTACTTC

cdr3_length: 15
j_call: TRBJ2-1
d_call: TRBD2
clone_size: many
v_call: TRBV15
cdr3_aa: CATSGDYNLDNEQFF
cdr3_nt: TGTGCCACCAGCGGGGACTACAACTTAGACAATGAGCAGTTCTTC

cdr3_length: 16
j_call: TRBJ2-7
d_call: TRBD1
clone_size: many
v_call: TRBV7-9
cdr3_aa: CASSFTGTGFGYEQYF
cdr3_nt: TGTGCCAGCAGCTTTACCGGGACAGGGTTCGGCTACGAGCAGTACTTC

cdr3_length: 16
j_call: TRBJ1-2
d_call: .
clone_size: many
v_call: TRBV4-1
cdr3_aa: CASSSSPPAGDYGYTF
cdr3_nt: TGCGCCAGCAGCTCATCACCCCCGGCAGGGGACTATGGCTACACCTTC

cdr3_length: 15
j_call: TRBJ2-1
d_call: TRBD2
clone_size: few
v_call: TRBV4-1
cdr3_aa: CASSPDRGAYNEQFF
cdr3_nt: TGCGCCAGCAGCCCCGACCGGGGGGCCTACAATGAGCAGTTCTTC

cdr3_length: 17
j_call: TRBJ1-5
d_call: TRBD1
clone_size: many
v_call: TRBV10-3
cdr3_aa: CAISEFKGARSNQPQHF
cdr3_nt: TGTGCCATCAGTGAGTTTAAGGGGGCGCGTAGCAATCAGCCCCAGCATTTT

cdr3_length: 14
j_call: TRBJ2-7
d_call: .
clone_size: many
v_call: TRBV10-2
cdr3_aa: CASSVQGGIFEQYF
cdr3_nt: TGCGCCAGCAGTGTCCAGGGAGGAATCTTCGAGCAGTACTTC

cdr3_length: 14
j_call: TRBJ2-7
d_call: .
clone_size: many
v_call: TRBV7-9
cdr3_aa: CASSPRGQVYEQYF
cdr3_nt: TGTGCCAGCAGTCCCCGGGGGCAGGTCTACGAGCAGTACTTC

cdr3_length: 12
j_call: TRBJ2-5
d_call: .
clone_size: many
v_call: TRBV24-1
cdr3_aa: CATSGSGGTQYF
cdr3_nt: TGTGCCACCAGTGGTAGCGGCGGGACCCAGTACTTC

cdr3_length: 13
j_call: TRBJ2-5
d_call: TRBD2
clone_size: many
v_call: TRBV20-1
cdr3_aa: CSAGGLARETQYF
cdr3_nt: TGCAGTGCTGGGGGACTAGCCCGAGAGACCCAGTACTTC

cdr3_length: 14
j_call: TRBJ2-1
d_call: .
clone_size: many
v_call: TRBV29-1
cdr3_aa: CSVAHKLAANEQFF
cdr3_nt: TGCAGCGTTGCCCACAAGTTAGCGGCGAATGAGCAGTTCTTC

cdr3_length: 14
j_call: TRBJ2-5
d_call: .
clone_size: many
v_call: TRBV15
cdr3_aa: CATSRSWTEETQYF
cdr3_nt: TGTGCCACCAGCAGATCTTGGACTGAGGAGACCCAGTACTTC

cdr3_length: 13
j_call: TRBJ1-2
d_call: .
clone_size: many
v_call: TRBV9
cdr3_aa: CASSVGRQSGYTF
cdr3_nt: TGTGCCAGCAGCGTCGGCAGACAAAGTGGCTACACCTTC

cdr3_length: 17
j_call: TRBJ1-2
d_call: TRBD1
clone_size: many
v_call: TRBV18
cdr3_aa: CASSPLTTGTGNYGYTF
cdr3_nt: TGTGCCAGCTCACCCTTGACAACCGGGACAGGGAACTATGGCTACACCTTC

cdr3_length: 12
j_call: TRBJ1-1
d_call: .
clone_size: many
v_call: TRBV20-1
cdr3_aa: CSAVGLGTEAFF
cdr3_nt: TGCAGCGCGGTGGGCTTGGGCACTGAAGCTTTCTTT

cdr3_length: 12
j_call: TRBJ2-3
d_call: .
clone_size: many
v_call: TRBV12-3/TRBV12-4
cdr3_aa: CASRTDADTQYF
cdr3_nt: TGTGCCAGCAGGACAGACGCAGATACGCAGTATTTT